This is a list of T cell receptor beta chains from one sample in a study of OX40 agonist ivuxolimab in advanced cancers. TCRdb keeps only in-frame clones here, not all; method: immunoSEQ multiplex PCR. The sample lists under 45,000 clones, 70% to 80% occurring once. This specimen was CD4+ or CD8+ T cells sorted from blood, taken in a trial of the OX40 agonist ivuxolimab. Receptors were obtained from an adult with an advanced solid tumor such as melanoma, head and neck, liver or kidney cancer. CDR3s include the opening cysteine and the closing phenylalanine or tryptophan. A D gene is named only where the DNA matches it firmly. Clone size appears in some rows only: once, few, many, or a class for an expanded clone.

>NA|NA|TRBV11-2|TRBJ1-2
TGTGCCAGCAGCCCCCCCGCAGACTATGGCTACACCTTC
CASSPPADYGYTF
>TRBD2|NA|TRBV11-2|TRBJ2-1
TGTGCCAGCAGCTTAAACCATCTAGGAAGGCGGGAGGCCAATGAGCAGTTCTTC
CASSLNHLGRREANEQFF
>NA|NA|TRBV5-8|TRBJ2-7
TGTGCCAGCAGCTCACCCCACGAGCAGTACTTC
CASSSPHEQYF
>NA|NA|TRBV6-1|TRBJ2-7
TGTGCCAGCACCTCACACGGGGGGCTTGAGTACTTC
CASTSHGGLEYF
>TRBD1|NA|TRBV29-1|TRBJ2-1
TGCAGCGTTAAAGACAGGGGTTCCTACAATGAGCAGTTCTTC
CSVKDRGSYNEQFF
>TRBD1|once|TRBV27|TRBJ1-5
TGTGCCAGCAGTGCCGGGACAGGGACCAATCAGCCCCAGCATTTT
CASSAGTGTNQPQHF
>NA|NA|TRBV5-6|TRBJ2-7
TGTGCCAGCAGCTTGGGGCAGTATACCTACGAGCAGTACTTC
CASSLGQYTYEQYF
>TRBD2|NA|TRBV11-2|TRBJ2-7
TGTGCCAGCAGCTTAGAACTAGCGGGAGCCCACGAGCAGTACTTC
CASSLELAGAHEQYF
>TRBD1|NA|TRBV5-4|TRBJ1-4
TGTGCCAGCAGCTTGGAAACGGCAGGGGGAAAACTGTTTTTT
CASSLETAGGKLFF
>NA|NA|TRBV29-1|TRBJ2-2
TGCAGCGTTGCAGGGGGGTGGACCGGGGAGCTGTTTTTT
CSVAGGWTGELFF
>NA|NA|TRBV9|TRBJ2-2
TGTGCCAGCAGCCCCCCTGTATTGGGGGGCAGCACCGGGGAGCTGTTTTTT
CASSPPVLGGSTGELFF
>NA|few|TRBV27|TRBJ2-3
TGTGCCAGCAGTTTGGACCCGGGAGCAGATACGCAGTATTTT
CASSLDPGADTQYF
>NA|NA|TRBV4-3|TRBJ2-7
TGCGCCAGCAGCCCCTTCCCAGGGTACGAGCAGTACTTC
CASSPFPGYEQYF
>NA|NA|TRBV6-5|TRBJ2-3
TGTGCCAGCAGTTACGTCCCGGCGGATACGCAGTATTTT
CASSYVPADTQYF
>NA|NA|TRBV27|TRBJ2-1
TGTGCCAGCAGTTTATTGGACGATGAGCAGTTCTTC
CASSLLDDEQFF
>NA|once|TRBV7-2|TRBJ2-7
TGTGCCAGCAGCTTACAGGTCTCCTACGAGCAGTACTTC
CASSLQVSYEQYF
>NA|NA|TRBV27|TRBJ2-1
TGTGCCAGCAGTTTTGGCCGGGACAAGTACTACAATGAGCAGTTCTTC
CASSFGRDKYYNEQFF
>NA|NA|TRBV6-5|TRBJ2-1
TGTGCCAGCACTCCCCGACTAGATCCCAATGAGCAGTTCTTC
CASTPRLDPNEQFF
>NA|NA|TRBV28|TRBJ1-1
TGTGCCAGCACGATTGGGGGTACCACCACTGAAGCTTTCTTT
CASTIGGTTTEAFF
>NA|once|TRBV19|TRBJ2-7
TGTGCCAGTAGTATTGGGGGGGACAGCTACTACGAGCAGTACTTC
CASSIGGDSYYEQYF
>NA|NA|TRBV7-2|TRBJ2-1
TGTGCCACCGGACTCAATGAGCAGTTCTTC
CATGLNEQFF
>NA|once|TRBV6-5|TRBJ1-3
TGTGCCAGCATCATGGTGGCAGGCGGAAACACCATATATTTT
CASIMVAGGNTIYF
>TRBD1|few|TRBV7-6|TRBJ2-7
TGTGCCAGCAGCTTAGGGGACAGGGGCCCCTACGAGCAGTACTTC
CASSLGDRGPYEQYF
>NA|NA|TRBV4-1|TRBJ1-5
TGCGCCAGCAGCCAAGTCATTGCCGGGGGAAGCAATCAGCCCCAGCATTTT
CASSQVIAGGSNQPQHF
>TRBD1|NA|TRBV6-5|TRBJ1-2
TGTGCCAGCAGTACCGGGACAGGGGGCGCGAGTGGCTACACCTTC
CASSTGTGGASGYTF
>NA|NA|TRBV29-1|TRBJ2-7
TGCAGCGTTGAAGGCCTCGTAGGGGCTCCCTACGAGCAGTACTTC
CSVEGLVGAPYEQYF
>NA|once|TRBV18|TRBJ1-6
TGTGCCAGCTCACAAACAGGGAATTCACCCCTCCACTTT
CASSQTGNSPLHF
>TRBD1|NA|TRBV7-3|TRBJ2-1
TGTGCCAGCAGCTTAACGGGGACAGACTACAATGAGCAGTTCTTC
CASSLTGTDYNEQFF
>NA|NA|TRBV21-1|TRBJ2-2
TGTGCCAGCAGCAGACGGACAGCCGAGAGAGAAAACACCGGGGAGCTGTTTTTT
CASSRRTAERENTGELFF
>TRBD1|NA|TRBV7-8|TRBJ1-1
TGTGCCAGCAGCTTAGGGGGACAGCGAAAAAACACTGAAGCTTTCTTT
CASSLGGQRKNTEAFF
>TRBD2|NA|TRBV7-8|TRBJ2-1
TGTGCCAGCAGCCTAGCGGGAGCGGCATACAATGAGCAGTTCTTC
CASSLAGAAYNEQFF
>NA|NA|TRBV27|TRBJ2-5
TGTGCCAGCAGTCTCCGCCCGACCTTGGAGACCCAGTACTTC
CASSLRPTLETQYF
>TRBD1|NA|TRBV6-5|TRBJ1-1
TGTGCCAGCAGTTACGTGGGACAGGAAGCTTTCTTT
CASSYVGQEAFF
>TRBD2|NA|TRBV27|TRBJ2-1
TGTGCCAGCAGTTATAACGCCGGACTAGCGGGAGGGGCTGAGCAGTTCTTC
CASSYNAGLAGGAEQFF
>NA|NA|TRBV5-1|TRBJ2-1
TGCGCCAGCACAAGGGAAGGGGGACCGCCCAGGTACAATGAGCAGTTCTTC
CASTREGGPPRYNEQFF
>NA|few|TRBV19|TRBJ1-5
TGTGCCAGTAGGTTAGGAGGCGGTCAGCCCCAGCATTTT
CASRLGGGQPQHF
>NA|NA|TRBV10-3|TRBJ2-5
TGTGCCATCAGTGATGGGACGCGACTTAAAGAGACCCAGTACTTC
CAISDGTRLKETQYF
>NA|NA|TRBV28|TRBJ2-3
TGTGCCAGCACCTCCCGTGGGAGGGGGTACACAGATACGCAGTATTTT
CASTSRGRGYTDTQYF
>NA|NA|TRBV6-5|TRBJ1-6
TGTGCCAGCAGGCCGGACAGAAATTCACCCCTCCACTTT
CASRPDRNSPLHF
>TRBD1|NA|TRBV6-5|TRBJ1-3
TGTGCCAGCAGTTATCTAGGACAGGTTGGAAACACCATATATTTT
CASSYLGQVGNTIYF
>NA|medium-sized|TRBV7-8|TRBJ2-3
TGTGCCAGCAGCTTAGAGTTTGGGGGGGCGACAGATACGCAGTATTTT
CASSLEFGGATDTQYF
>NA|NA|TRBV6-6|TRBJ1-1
TGTGCCAGCAGTTACGGCCAGAACACTGAAGCTTTCTTT
CASSYGQNTEAFF
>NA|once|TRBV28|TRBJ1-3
TGTGCCAGCAGTTTATGGAACGAGGGGGTGATATATTTT
CASSLWNEGVIYF
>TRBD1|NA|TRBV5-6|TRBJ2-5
TGTGCCAGCAGCTTGGTACCTACAGGGGGTTCGGAGACCCAGTACTTC
CASSLVPTGGSETQYF
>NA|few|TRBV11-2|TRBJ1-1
TGTGCCAGCAGCTCCCGTGAGGGCACTGAAGCTTTCTTT
CASSSREGTEAFF
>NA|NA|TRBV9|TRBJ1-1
TGTGCCAGCAGCGACCACCTTAACACTGAAGCTTTCTTT
CASSDHLNTEAFF
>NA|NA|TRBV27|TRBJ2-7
TGTGCCAGCAGTTTTAACGGGTGGGGGACCTACGAGCAGTACTTC
CASSFNGWGTYEQYF
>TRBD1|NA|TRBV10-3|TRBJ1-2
TGTGCCATCATGGGGACAGATGTCTATGGCTACACCTTC
CAIMGTDVYGYTF
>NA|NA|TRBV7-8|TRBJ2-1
TGTGCCAGCAGCTTAGCTCGGGGGCTAAGGTACAATGAGCAGTTCTTC
CASSLARGLRYNEQFF
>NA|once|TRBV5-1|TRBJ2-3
TGCGCCAGCAGCTTTGTGGGGCGCGACACAGATACGCAGTATTTT
CASSFVGRDTDTQYF
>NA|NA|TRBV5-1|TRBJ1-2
TGCGCCAGCAGACGTTTACAGGGTGGAGATGGCTACACCTTC
CASRRLQGGDGYTF
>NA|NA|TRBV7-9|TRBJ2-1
TGTGCCAGCAGCTTAGGCAATGAGCAGTTCTTC
CASSLGNEQFF
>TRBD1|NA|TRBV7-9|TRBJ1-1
TGTGCCAGCAGCTCCCGGGAACAGGGGTTCCCTAGGGCTGAAGCTTTCTTT
CASSSREQGFPRAEAFF